This T cell receptor beta chain emerged from a study of blood T cell repertoires in COVID-19. The wider study: The United States, Italy and Spain supplied acute and convalescent COVID-19 samples. Sources were T cells, B-cell-depleted T cells, or PBMCs; the material itself was cDNA or gDNA.

In the authors' workflow: By means of reference gene primer amplification, nucleated cell counts were estimated. The data were produced by immunoSEQ multiplex PCR, yet TCRdb's version contains in-frame clones alone and is incomplete. Clone size and V and J calls were adopted from that table, with D and trimming inferred from the DNA. Here the sample spans under 30,000 clones, about nine tenths being singletons. This TCR came from a man aged 50 or older with active COVID-19. The sequenced sample was peripheral blood.

CDR3 protein: CATSDSGRNNQPQHF. The CDR3 region has the DNA TGTGCCACCAGTGATAGCGGGCGGAATAATCAGCCCCAGCATTTT. This rearrangement joins TRBV24-1 to TRBJ1-5, with unresolved D. Germline V gene sequence: CDR1 KGHDR, CDR2 SFDVKD. V gave up 3 bases and J gave up 4 bases, with 12 bases separating them. The CDR3 has 15 residues.